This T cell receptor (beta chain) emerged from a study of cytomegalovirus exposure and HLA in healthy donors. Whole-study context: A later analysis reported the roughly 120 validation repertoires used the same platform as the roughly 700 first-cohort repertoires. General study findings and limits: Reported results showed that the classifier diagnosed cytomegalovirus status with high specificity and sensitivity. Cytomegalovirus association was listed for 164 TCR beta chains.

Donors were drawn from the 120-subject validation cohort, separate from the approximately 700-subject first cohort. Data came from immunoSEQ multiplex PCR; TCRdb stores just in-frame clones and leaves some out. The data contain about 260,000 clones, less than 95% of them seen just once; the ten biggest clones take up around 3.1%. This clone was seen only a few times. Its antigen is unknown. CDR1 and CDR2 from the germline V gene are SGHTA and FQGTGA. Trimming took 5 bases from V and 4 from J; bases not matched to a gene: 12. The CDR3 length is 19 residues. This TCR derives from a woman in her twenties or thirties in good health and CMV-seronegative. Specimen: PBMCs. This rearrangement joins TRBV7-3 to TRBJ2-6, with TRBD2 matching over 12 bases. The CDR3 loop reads CASSVFPTSGRTGANVLTF. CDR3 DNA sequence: TGTGCCAGCAGCGTATTTCCGACTAGCGGGAGAACCGGGGCCAACGTCCTGACTTTC.